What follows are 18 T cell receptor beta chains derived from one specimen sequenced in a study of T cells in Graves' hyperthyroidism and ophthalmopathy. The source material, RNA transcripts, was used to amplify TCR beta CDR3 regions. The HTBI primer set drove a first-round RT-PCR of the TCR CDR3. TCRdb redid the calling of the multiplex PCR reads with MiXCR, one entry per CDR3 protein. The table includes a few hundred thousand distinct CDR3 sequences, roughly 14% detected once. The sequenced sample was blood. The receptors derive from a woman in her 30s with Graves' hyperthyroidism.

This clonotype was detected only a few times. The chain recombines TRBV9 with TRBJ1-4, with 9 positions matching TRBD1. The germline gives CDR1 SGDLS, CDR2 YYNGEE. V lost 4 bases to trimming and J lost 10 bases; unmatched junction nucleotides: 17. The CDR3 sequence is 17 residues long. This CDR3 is CASSTGDRALEVGKLFF. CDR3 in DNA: TGTGCCAGCAGCACCGGGGACAGGGCGTTGGAGGTTGGAAAACTGTTTTTT. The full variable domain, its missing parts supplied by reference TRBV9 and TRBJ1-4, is DSGVTQTPKHLITATGQRVTLRCSPRSGDLSVYWYQQSLDQGLQFLIQYYNGEERAKGNILERFSAQQFPDLHSELNLSSLELGDSALYFCASSTGDRALEVGKLFFGSGTQLSVL.

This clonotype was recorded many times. The DNA of the CDR3 is TGTGCCAGCAGTGGAGGGACTAGCACCACTAGCACAGATACGCAGTATTTT. Encoded protein: CASSGGTSTTSTDTQYF. The chain carries TRBV2 and TRBJ2-3, with 9 positions matching TRBD2. This CDR3 spans 17 amino acids. CDR1 and CDR2 (germline): SNHLY, FYNNEI. V dropped 4 bases and J dropped 0; count of bases not matched to a gene: 8.

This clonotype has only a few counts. In nucleotides, the CDR3 is TGTGCCAGTAGTATCAGACTAGCGGGAGGGAGGAATGAGCAGTTCTTC. This translates into CASSIRLAGGRNEQFF. This rearrangement joins TRBV19 to TRBJ2-1; TRBD2 matches 14 bases. The V gene end was trimmed by 3 bases and the J gene end by 7 bases; junction bases not matched to a gene: 5. Germline V gene lookup returns CDR1 LNHDA and CDR2 SQIVND (reference sequence). There are 16 residues in the CDR3.

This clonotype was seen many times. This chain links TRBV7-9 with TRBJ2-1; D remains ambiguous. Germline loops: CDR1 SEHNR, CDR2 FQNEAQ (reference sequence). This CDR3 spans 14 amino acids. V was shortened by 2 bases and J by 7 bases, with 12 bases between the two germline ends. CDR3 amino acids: CASSLIGLENEQFF. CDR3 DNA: TGTGCCAGCAGCTTAATAGGGCTAGAGAATGAGCAGTTCTTC.

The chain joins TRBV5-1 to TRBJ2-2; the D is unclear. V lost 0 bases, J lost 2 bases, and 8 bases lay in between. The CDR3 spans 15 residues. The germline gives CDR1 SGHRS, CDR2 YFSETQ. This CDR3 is CASSLASGNTGELFF. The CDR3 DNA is TGCGCCAGCAGCTTGGCCTCCGGCAACACCGGGGAGCTGTTTTTT.

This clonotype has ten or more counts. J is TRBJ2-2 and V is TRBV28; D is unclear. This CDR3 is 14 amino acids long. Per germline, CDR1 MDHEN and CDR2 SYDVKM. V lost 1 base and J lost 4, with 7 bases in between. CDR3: CASSLLAGTGELFF. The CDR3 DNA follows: TGTGCCAGCAGTTTATTGGCCGGCACCGGGGAGCTGTTTTTT.

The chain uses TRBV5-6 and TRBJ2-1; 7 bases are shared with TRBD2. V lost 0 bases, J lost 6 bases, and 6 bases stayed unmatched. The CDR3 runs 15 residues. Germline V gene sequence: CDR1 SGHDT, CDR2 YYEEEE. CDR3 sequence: CASSLEASGVNEQFF. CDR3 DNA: TGTGCCAGCAGCTTGGAGGCTAGCGGAGTCAATGAGCAGTTCTTC.

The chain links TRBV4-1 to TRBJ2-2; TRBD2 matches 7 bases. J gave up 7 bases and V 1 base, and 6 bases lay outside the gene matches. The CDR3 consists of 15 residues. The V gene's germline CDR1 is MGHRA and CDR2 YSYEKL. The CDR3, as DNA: TGCGCCAGCAGCCAAGCCCCAGCGGGATTCGGGGAGCTGTTTTTT. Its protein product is CASSQAPAGFGELFF.

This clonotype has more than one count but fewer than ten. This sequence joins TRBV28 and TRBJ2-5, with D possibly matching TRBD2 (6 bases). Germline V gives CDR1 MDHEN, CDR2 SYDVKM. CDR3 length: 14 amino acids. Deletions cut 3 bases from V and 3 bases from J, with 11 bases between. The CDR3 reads CASSFGGAEETQYF. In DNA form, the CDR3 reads TGTGCCAGCAGTTTCGGGGGTGCGGAAGAGACCCAGTACTTC.

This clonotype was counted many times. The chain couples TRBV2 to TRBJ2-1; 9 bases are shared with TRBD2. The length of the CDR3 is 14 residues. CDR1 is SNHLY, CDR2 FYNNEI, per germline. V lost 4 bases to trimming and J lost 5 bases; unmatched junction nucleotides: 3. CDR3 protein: CASSVGTSNNEQFF. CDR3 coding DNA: TGTGCCAGCAGTGTTGGGACTAGCAACAATGAGCAGTTCTTC.

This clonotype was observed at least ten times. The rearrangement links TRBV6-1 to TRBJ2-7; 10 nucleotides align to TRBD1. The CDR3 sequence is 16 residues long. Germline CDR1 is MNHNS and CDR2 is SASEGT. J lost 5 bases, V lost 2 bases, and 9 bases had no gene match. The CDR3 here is CASSEREETGGNEQYF. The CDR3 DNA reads TGTGCCAGCAGTGAACGAGAGGAGACAGGGGGCAACGAGCAGTACTTC.

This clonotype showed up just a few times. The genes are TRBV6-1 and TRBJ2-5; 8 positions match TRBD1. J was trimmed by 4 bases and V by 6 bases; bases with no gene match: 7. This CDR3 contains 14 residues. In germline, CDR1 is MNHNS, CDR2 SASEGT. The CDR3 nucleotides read TGTGCCAGCAGATCGGACAGGGTTTTAGAGACCCAGTACTTC. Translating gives CASRSDRVLETQYF.

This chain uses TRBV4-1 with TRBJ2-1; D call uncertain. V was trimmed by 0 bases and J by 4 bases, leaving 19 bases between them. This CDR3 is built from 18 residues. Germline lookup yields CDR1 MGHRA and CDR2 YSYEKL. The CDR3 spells CASSQDWAVANPYNEQFF. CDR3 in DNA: TGCGCCAGCAGCCAAGATTGGGCGGTCGCGAACCCTTACAATGAGCAGTTCTTC.

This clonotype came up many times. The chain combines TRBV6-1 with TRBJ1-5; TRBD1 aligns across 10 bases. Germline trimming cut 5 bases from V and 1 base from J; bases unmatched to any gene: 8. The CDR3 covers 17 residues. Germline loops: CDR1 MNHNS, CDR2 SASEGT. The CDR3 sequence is CASSPILTGGSNQPQHF. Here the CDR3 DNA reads TGTGCCAGCAGTCCAATCCTGACAGGGGGCAGCAATCAGCCCCAGCATTTT.

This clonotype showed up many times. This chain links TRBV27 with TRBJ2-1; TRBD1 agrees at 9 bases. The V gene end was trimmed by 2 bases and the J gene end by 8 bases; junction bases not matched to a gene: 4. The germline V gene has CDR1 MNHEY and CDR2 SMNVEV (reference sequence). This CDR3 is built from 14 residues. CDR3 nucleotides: TGTGCCAGCAGTTTAGGGACAGGGCGGGATGAGCAGTTCTTC. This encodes CASSLGTGRDEQFF.

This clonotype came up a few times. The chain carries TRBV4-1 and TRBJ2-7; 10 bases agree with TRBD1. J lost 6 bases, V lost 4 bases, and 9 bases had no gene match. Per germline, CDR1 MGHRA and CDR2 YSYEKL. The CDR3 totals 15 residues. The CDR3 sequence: CASSPRTGGSPEQYF. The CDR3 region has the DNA TGCGCCAGCAGCCCAAGGACAGGGGGTTCGCCCGAGCAGTACTTC.

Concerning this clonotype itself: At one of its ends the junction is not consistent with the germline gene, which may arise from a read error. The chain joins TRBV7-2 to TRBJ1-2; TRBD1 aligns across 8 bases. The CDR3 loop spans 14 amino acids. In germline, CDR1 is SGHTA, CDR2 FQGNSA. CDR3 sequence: CAGSLDRERDGYTF. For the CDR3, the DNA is TGTGCCGGCAGTTTGGACAGGGAGCGCGATGGCTACACCTTC.

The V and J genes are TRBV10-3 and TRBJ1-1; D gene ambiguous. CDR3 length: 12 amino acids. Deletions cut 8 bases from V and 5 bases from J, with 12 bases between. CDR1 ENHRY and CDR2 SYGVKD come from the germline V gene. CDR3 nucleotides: TGTGCCATCTCGGCGGGAACGACTGAAGCTTTCTTT. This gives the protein CAISAGTTEAFF.